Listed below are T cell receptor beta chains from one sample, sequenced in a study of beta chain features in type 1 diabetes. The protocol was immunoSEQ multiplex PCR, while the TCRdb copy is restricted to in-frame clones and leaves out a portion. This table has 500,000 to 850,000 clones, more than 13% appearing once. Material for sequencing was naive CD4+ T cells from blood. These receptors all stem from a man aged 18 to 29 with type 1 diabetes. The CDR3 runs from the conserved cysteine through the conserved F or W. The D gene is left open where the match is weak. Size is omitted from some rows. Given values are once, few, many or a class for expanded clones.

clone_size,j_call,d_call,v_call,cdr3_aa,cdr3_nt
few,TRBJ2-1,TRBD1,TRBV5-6,CASSDGTARSSYNEQFF,TGTGCCAGCAGCGACGGGACAGCCCGAAGCTCCTACAATGAGCAGTTCTTC
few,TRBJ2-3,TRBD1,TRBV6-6,CASSKGTGSTDTQYF,TGTGCCAGCAGTAAAGGGACAGGGAGCACAGATACGCAGTATTTT
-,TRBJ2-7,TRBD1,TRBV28,CASSWDSPYEQYF,TGTGCCAGCAGTTGGGACAGTCCCTACGAGCAGTACTTC
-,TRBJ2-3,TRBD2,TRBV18,CASYPGLAVRDTQFF,TGTGCCAGCTACCCGGGACTAGCGGTCCGAGATACGCAGTTTTTT
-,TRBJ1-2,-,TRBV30,CAWSVGSTYGYTF,TGTGCCTGGAGTGTTGGTAGTACCTATGGCTACACCTTC
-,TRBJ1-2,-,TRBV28,CASSSGQFKGSRKGGYTF,TGTGCCAGCAGTTCGGGACAATTCAAAGGGAGTAGAAAGGGTGGCTACACCTTC
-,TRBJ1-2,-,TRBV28,CASSLSNRAYGYTF,TGTGCCAGCAGTTTATCCAACAGGGCCTATGGCTACACCTTC
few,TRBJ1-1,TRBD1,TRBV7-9,CASSYLDRGTEAFF,TGTGCCAGCAGCTACCTGGACAGGGGCACTGAAGCTTTCTTT
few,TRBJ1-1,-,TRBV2,CASSATTRGTEAFF,TGTGCCAGCAGTGCGACAACGAGGGGAACTGAAGCTTTCTTT
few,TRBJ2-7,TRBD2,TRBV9,CASSVGLAGVDEQYF,TGTGCCAGCAGCGTAGGGCTAGCGGGAGTGGACGAGCAGTACTTC
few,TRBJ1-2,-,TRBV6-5,CASSYSGAGGYGYTF,TGTGCCAGCAGTTACTCTGGCGCCGGTGGCTATGGCTACACCTTC
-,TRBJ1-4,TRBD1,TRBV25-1,CASSEYGGTGDEKLFF,TGTGCCAGCAGTGAATACGGCGGGACAGGGGATGAAAAACTGTTTTTT
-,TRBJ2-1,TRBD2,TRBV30,CAWSKVAGSYNEQFF,TGTGCCTGGAGTAAAGTAGCGGGATCCTACAATGAGCAGTTCTTC
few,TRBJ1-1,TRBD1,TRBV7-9,CASSLAPQGANTEAFF,TGTGCCAGCAGCTTAGCCCCGCAGGGGGCGAACACTGAAGCTTTCTTT
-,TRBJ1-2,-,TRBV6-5,CASSYRGTNYGYTF,TGTGCCAGCAGTTACAGGGGAACTAACTATGGCTACACCTTC
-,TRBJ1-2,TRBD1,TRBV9,CASSVGPGGRNYGYTF,TGTGCCAGCAGCGTAGGGCCAGGGGGAAGGAACTATGGCTACACCTTC
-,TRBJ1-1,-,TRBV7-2,CASSLDRVWAFF,TGTGCCAGCAGCTTAGATCGGGTTTGGGCTTTCTTT
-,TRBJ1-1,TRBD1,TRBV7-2,CASSLESGGKAFF,TGTGCCAGCAGCTTAGAGTCAGGGGGAAAAGCTTTCTTT
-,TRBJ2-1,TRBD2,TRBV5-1,CASSLGSTSGGYEQFF,TGCGCCAGCAGCCTGGGCTCCACTAGCGGGGGCTATGAGCAGTTCTTC
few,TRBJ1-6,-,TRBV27,CASSLRPTPNSPLHF,TGTGCCAGCAGTTTGAGGCCGACACCTAATTCACCCCTCCACTTT
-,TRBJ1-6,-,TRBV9,CASSVVGDYNSPLHF,TGTGCCAGCAGCGTAGTGGGGGATTATAATTCACCCCTCCACTTT
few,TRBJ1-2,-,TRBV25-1,CASSESTGSGAFRGYTF,TGTGCCAGCAGTGAATCCACGGGAAGCGGGGCATTCCGGGGCTACACCTTC
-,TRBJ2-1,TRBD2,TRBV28,CASSFGLAGYNEQFF,TGTGCCAGCAGTTTCGGACTAGCGGGGTACAATGAGCAGTTCTTC
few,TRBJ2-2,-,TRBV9,CASSRTGELFF,TGTGCCAGCAGCCGTACCGGGGAGCTGTTTTTT
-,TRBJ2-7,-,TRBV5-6,CASSLYRTTFSYEQYF,TGTGCCAGCAGCTTGTACCGGACTACCTTCTCCTACGAGCAGTACTTC
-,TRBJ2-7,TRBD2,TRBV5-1,CASSLEGLVTYEQYF,TGCGCCAGCAGCTTGGAGGGACTAGTAACCTACGAGCAGTACTTC
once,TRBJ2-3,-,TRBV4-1,CASSQGRGMSTDTQYF,TGCGCCAGCAGCCAAGGAAGGGGAATGAGCACAGATACGCAGTATTTT
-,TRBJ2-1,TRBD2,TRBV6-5,CASRSAGTSGNEQFF,TGTGCCAGCAGGTCCGCCGGGACTAGTGGAAATGAGCAGTTCTTC
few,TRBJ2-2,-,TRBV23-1,CASSQSKQAMNTGELFF,TGCGCCAGCAGTCAATCTAAACAGGCGATGAACACCGGGGAGCTGTTTTTT
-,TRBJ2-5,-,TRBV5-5,CASSPTKIGQYF,TGTGCCAGCAGCCCGACGAAAATAGGCCAGTACTTC
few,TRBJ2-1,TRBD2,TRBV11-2,CASSRLAGGNEQFF,TGTGCCAGCAGCCGACTAGCGGGAGGCAATGAGCAGTTCTTC
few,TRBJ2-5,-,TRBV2,CASRQGTQYF,TGTGCCAGCAGGCAAGGGACCCAGTACTTC
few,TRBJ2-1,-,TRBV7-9,CASTPNEQFF,TGTGCCAGCACTCCCAATGAGCAGTTCTTC
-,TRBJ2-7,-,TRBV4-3,CASSLEVAAIPYEQYF,TGCGCCAGCAGCCTTGAGGTGGCGGCAATCCCCTACGAGCAGTACTTC
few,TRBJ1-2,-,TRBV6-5,CATNLGGYGYTF,TGTGCCACAAACCTAGGGGGATATGGCTACACCTTC
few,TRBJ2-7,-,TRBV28,CATHRDGLYEQYF,TGTGCCACGCACCGGGACGGACTCTACGAGCAGTACTTC
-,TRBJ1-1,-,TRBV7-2,CASSLMGHTEAFF,TGTGCCAGCAGCCTCATGGGGCACACTGAAGCTTTCTTT
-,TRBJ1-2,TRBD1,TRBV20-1,CRGQGALDTF,TGCAGGGGGCAGGGGGCTCTGGACACCTTC
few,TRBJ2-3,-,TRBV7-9,CASSLVFAYTDTQYF,TGTGCCAGCAGCTTAGTGTTCGCCTACACAGATACGCAGTATTTT
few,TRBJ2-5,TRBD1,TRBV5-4,CASSYTGDQETQYF,TGTGCCAGCAGCTACACAGGGGATCAAGAGACCCAGTACTTC
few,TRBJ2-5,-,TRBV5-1,CASSFGALGGETQYF,TGCGCCAGCAGCTTCGGGGCCCTAGGGGGAGAGACCCAGTACTTC
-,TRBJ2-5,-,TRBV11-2,CASSLDGWETQYF,TGTGCCAGCAGCTTAGATGGGTGGGAGACCCAGTACTTC
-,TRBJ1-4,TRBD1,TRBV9,CASSVGQGENEKLFF,TGTGCCAGCAGCGTAGGACAGGGTGAGAATGAAAAACTGTTTTTT
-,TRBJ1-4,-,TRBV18,CASSPTTMGISEKLFF,TGTGCCAGCTCGCCGACGACTATGGGTATTAGCGAAAAACTGTTTTTT
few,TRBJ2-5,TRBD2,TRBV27,CASRTLSDRGLAEQETQYF,TGTGCCAGCAGGACACTCTCCGACAGGGGACTAGCGGAGCAAGAGACCCAGTACTTC
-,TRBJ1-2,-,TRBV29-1,CSVEDQGRGYGYTF,TGCAGCGTTGAAGATCAGGGTCGGGGGTATGGCTACACCTTC
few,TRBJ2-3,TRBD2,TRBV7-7,CASSSLAGAGADTQYF,TGTGCTAGCAGCTCCCTAGCGGGAGCCGGGGCAGATACGCAGTATTTT
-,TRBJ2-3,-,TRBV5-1,CASSFETRASNTQYF,TGCGCCAGCAGCTTCGAGACTAGGGCCTCGAATACGCAGTATTTT
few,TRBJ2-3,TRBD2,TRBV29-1,CSAGRGGRDTQYF,TGCAGCGCCGGGAGGGGAGGCAGAGATACGCAGTATTTT
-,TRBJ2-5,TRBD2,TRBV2,CASSPTSGGGGAQYF,TGTGCCAGCAGTCCCACTAGCGGGGGAGGTGGTGCCCAGTACTTC